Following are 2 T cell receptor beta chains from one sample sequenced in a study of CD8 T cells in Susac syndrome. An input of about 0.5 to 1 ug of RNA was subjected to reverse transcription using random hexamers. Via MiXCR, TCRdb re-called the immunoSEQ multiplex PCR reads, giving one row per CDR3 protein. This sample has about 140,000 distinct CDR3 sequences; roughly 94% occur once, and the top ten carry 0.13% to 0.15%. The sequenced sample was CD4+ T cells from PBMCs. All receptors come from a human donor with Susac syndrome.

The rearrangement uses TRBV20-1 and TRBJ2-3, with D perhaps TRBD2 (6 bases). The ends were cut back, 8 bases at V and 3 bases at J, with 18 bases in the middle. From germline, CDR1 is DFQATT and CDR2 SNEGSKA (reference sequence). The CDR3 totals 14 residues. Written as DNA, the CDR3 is TGCAGTACGAACCTGGGGGGAGCGACAGATACGCAGTATTTT. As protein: CSTNLGGATDTQYF.

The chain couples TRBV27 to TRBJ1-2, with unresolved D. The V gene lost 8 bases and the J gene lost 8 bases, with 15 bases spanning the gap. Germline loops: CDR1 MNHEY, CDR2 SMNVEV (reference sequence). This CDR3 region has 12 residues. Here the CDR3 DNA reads TGTGCCAGCGGCCCACCTAGAGGCGGCTACACCTTC. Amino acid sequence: CASGPPRGGYTF.